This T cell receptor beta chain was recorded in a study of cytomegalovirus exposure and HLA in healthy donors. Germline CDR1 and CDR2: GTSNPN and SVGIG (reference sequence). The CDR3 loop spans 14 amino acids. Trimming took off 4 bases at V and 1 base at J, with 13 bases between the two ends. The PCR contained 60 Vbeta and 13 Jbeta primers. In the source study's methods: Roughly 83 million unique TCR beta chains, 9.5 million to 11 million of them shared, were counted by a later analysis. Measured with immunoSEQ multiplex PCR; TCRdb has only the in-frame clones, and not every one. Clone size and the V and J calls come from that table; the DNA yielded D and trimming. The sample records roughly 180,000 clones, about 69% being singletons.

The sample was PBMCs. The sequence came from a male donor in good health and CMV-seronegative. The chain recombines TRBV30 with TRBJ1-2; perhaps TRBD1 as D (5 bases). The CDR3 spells CAWTGQGDNYGYTF. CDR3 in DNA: TGTGCCTGGACAGGGCAGGGCGATAACTATGGCTACACCTTC.